This TCR beta chain was sequenced for a study of control samples from healthy donors and cancer patients. The CDR3 is 15 amino acids. V trimming: 3 bases; J trimming: 1 base; junction bases outside the gene matches: 3. The germline V gene has CDR1 MGHRA and CDR2 YSYEKL. Sequenced by immunoSEQ multiplex PCR; TCRdb stores in-frame clones only, minus some. Of 100,000 to 130,000 clones listed, around 80% were seen once; the top ten hold 5% to 8.5%. The V and J genes are TRBV4-1 and TRBJ1-1, with 9 bases lining up with TRBD1. This receptor was identified in a young man in good health. The material sequenced was blood. The chain's CDR3 is CASSQGQGRNTEAFF. The CDR3 nucleotides read TGCGCCAGCAGCCAGGGACAGGGAAGGAACACTGAAGCTTTCTTT.